This T cell receptor beta chain derives from a study of blood T cell repertoires in COVID-19. Study overall: Collection of acute and convalescent COVID-19 samples took place in the United States, Italy and Spain. Sample material is recorded as cDNA or gDNA derived from T cells, B-cell-depleted T cells, or PBMCs.

Under the authors' procedure: Reference gene primer amplification in the assay estimated nucleated cell counts. The table came from immunoSEQ multiplex PCR; TCRdb's copy has only in-frame clones and leaves some out. Clonal size and the V and J genes are those of that table, whereas D and trimming came from the DNA. This sample carries 95,000 to 150,000 clones, almost 90% of them seen once, and the ten largest clones take 3.8%. Patients in Seattle were enrolled during active infection, then followed longitudinally. Germline CDR1 MNHEY, CDR2 SMNVEV (reference sequence). V gave up 0 bases and J gave up 10 bases, with 15 bases separating them. The length of the CDR3 is 15 residues.

The TCR was taken from an older woman with COVID-19, enrolled during active disease. This chain links TRBV27 with TRBJ1-4; possibly TRBD1 for D (5 bases). Sequencing was done on a sample of peripheral blood. The CDR3 reads CASSLSPQGSGKLFF. The CDR3 nucleotides read TGTGCCAGCAGTTTATCCCCGCAGGGATCGGGAAAACTGTTTTTT. Filled out from reference TRBV27 and TRBJ1-4, the complete variable domain reads EAQVTQNPRYLITVTGKKLTVTCSQNMNHEYMSWYRQDPGLGLRQIYYSMNVEVTDKGDVPEGYKVSRKEKRNFPLILESPSPNQTSLYFCASSLSPQGSGKLFFGSGTQLSVL.